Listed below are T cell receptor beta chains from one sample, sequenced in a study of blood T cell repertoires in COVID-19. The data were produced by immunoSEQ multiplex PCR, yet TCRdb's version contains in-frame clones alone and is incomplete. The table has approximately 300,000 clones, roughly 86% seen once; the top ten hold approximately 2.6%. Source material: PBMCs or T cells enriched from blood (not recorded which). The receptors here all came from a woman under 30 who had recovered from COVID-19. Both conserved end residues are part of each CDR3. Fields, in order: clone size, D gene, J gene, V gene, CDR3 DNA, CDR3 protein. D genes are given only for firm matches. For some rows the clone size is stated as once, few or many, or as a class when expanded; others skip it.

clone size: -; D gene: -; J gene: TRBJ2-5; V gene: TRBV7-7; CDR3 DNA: TGTGCCAGCAGCTTAGGGAGGGGAGAGACCCAGTACTTC; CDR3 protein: CASSLGRGETQYF
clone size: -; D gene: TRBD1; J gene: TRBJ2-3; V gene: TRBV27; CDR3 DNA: TGTGCCAGCAGTACGGGCCCGGGACAGGGGGTGGGGCTCACAGATACGCAGTATTTT; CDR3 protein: CASSTGPGQGVGLTDTQYF
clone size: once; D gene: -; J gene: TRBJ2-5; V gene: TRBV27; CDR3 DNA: TGTGCCAGCAGTTTAGGGCTACTTCAGTACTTC; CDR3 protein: CASSLGLLQYF
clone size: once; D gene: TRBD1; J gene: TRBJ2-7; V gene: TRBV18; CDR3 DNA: TGTGCCAGCTCACCACAATACGGCAGGGGGACCTACGAGCAGTACTTC; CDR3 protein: CASSPQYGRGTYEQYF
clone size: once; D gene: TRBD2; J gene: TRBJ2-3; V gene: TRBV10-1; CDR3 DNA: TGCGCCAGCATAACGGGAGGGGCAGATACGCAGTATTTT; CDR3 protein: CASITGGADTQYF
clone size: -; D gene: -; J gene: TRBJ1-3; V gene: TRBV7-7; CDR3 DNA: TGTGCCAGCAGCTTAGAACAGCAGAACTCTGGAAACACCATATATTTT; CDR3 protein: CASSLEQQNSGNTIYF
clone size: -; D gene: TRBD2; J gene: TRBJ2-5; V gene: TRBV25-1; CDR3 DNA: TGTGCCAGCAGTGTAGGGACTAGCGCTTTAGAGACCCAGTACTTC; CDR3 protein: CASSVGTSALETQYF
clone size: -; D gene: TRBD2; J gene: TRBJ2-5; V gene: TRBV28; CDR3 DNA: TGTGCCAGCAGTTCAACTACTAGCGGGGGGATCCAAGAGACCCAGTACTTC; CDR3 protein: CASSSTTSGGIQETQYF
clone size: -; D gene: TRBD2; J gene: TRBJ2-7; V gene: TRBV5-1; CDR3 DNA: TGCGCCAGCAGCTCGGGAGACCTTAGCGGGGAGTCCTACGAGCAGTACTTC; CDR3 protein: CASSSGDLSGESYEQYF
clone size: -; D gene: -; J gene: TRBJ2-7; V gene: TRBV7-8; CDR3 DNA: TGTGCCAGCAGCTTAGCGTCAAGGGCTAGCGAGGCCTACGAGCAGTACTTC; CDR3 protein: CASSLASRASEAYEQYF
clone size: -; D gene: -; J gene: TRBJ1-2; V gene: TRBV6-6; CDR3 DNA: TGTGCCAGCAGTCTTGACAGGCTGCTGGGCGGCTACACCTTC; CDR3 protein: CASSLDRLLGGYTF
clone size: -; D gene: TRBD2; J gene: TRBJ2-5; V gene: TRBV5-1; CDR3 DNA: TGCGCCAGCAGCCAGCGGACTAGCGGACTCCAAGAGACCCAGTACTTC; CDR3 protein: CASSQRTSGLQETQYF
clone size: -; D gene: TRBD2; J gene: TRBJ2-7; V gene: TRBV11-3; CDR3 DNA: TGTGCCAGCAGCTTAAATCGCGGGAGCTCCTACGAGCAGTACTTC; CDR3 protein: CASSLNRGSSYEQYF
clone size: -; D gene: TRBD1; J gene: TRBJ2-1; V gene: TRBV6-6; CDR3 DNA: TGTGCCAGCAGTCCTTGGACAGGGCGCATCTCCTACAATGAGCAGTTCTTC; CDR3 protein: CASSPWTGRISYNEQFF
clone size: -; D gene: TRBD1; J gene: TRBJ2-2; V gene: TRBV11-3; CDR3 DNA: TGTGCCAGCAGCTACAGGGGAGTGGGGGAGCTGTTTTTT; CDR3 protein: CASSYRGVGELFF
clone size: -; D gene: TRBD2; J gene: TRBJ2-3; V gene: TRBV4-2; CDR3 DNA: TGTGCCAGCAGCCAAGGACTAGCGGGGGCTCCAACGCAGTATTTT; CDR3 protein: CASSQGLAGAPTQYF
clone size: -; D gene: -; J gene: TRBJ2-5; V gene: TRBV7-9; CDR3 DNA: TGTGCCAGCAGCGCCTGGACAGTACAAGAGACCCAGTACTTC; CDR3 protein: CASSAWTVQETQYF
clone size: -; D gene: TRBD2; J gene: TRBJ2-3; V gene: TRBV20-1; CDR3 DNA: TGCAGTGCTAGTAGCGGGGTCACAGATACGCAGTATTTT; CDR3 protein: CSASSGVTDTQYF
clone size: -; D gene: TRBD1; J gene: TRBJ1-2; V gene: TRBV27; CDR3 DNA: TGTGCCAACCCGAGGGGGGGACAGGACTATGGCTACACCTTC; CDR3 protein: CANPRGGQDYGYTF
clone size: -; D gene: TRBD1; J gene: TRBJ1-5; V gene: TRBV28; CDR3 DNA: TGTGCCAGCAGTTCGACAGGGCAAAATTCGTGGACTAGCAATCAGCCCCAGCATTTT; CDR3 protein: CASSSTGQNSWTSNQPQHF
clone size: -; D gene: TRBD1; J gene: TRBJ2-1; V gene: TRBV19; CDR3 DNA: TGTGCCAGTACCAGGGACAGGGGCTACAATGAGCAGTTCTTC; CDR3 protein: CASTRDRGYNEQFF
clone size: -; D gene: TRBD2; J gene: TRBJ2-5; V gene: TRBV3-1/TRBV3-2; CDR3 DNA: TGTGCCAGCACCCCGACTAGCGGGAGTTCTGGGGAGACCCAGTACTTC; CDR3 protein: CASTPTSGSSGETQYF